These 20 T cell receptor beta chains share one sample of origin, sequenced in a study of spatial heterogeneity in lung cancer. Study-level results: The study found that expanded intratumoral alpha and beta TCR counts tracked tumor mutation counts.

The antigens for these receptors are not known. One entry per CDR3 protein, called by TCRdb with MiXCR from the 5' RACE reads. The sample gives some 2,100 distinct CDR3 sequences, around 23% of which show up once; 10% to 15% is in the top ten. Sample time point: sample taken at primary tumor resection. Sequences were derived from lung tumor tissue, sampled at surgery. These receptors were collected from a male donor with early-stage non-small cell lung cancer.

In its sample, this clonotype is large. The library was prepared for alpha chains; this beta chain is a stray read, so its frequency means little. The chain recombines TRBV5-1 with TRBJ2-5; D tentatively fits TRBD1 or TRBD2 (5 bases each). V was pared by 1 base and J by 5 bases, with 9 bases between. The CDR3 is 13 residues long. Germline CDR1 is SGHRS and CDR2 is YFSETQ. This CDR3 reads CASSLLGDETQYF. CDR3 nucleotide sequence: TGCGCCAGCAGCTTGCTGGGGGACGAGACCCAGTACTTC. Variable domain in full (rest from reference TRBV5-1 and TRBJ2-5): KAGVTQTPRYLIKTRGQQVTLSCSPISGHRSVSWYQQTPGQGLQFLFEYFSETQRNKGNFPGRFSGRQFSNSRSEMNVSTLELGDSALYLCASSLLGDETQYFGPGTRLLVL.

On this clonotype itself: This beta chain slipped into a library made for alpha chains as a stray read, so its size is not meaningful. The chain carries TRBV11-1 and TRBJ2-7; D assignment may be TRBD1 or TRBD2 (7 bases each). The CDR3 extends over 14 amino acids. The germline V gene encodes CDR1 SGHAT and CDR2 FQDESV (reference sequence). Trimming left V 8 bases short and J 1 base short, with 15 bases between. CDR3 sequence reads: CASSPGGASYEQYF. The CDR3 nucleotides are TGTGCCAGCTCCCCAGGGGGGGCTTCCTACGAGCAGTACTTC.

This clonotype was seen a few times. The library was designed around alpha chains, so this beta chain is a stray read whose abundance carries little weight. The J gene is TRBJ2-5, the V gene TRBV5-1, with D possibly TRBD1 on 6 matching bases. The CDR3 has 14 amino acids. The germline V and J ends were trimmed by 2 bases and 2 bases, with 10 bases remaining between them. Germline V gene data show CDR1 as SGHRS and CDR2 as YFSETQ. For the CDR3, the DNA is TGCGCCAGCAGCTTAGGCCAGGGGCAAGAGACCCAGTACTTC. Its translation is CASSLGQGQETQYF.

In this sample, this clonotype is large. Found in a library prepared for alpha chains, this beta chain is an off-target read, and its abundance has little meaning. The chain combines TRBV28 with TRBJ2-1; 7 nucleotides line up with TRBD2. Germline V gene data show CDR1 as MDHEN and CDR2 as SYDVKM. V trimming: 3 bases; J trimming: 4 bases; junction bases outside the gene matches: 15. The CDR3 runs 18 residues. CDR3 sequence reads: CASSFLHPGRAGYNEQFF. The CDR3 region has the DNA TGTGCCAGCAGTTTCCTACACCCGGGGAGGGCGGGGTACAATGAGCAGTTCTTC. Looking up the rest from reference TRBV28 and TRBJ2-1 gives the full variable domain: DVKVTQSSRYLVKRTGEKVFLECVQDMDHENMFWYRQDPGLGLRLIYFSYDVKMKEKGDIPEGYSVSREKKERFSLILESASTNQTSMYLCASSFLHPGRAGYNEQFFGPGTRLTVL.

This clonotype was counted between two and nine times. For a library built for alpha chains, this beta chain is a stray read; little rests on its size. CDR3 in amino acids: CSVAGYSSYNEQFF. CDR3 bases: TGCAGCGTTGCAGGGTACTCTTCCTACAATGAGCAGTTCTTC. This chain uses TRBV29-1 with TRBJ2-1, with D perhaps TRBD1 (5 bases). The CDR3 extends over 14 amino acids. Trimming left V 4 bases short and J 1 base short, with 11 bases between. CDR1 is SQVTM, CDR2 ANQGSEA, per germline.

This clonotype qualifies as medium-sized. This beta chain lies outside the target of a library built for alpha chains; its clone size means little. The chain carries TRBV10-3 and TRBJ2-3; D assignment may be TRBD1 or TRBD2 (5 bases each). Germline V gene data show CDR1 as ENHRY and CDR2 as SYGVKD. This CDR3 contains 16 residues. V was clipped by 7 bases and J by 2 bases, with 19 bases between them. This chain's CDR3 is CAIKVSRGSDTDTQYF. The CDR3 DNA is TGTGCCATCAAGGTGTCGAGGGGATCAGACACAGATACGCAGTATTTT.

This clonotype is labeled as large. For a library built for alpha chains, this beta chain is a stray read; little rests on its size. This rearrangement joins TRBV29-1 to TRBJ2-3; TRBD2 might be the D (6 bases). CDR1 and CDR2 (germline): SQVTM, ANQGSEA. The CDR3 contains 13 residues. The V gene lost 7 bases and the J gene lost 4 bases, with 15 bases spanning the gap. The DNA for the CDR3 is TGCAGCGCCGTAGTCGCTAGCGCAGATACGCAGTATTTT. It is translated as CSAVVASADTQYF.

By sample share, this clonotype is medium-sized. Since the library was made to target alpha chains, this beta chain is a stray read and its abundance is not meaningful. Here the CDR3 reads CASSLPGKETQYF. The CDR3 DNA reads TGTGCCAGCAGCTTGCCCGGGAAAGAGACCCAGTACTTC. J is TRBJ2-5 and V is TRBV5-5; D perhaps matches TRBD2 (5 bases). Per germline, CDR1 SGHKS and CDR2 YYEKEE (reference sequence). The ends were cut back, 1 base at V and 3 bases at J, with 7 bases in the middle. The CDR3 runs 13 residues.

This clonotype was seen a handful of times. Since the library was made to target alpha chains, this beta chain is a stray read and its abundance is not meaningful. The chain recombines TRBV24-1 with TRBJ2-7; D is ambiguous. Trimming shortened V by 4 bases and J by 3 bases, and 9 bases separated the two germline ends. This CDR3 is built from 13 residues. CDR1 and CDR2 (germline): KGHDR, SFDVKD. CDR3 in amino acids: CATSDLNSYEQYF. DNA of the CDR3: TGTGCCACCAGTGACTTAAACAGCTACGAGCAGTACTTC.

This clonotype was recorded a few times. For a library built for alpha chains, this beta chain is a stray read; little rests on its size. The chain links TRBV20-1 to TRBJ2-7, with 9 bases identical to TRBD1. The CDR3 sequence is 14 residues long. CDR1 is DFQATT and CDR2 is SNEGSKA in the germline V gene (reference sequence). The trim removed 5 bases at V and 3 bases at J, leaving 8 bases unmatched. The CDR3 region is CSAPFPGQGYEQYF. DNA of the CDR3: TGCAGTGCTCCATTCCCGGGACAGGGCTACGAGCAGTACTTC.

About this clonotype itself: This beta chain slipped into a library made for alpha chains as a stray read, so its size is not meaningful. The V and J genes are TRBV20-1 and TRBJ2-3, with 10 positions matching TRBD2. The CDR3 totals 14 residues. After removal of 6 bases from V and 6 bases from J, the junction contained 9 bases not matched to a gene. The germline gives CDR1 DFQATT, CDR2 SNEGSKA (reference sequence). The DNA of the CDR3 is TGCAGTGCCAGCGGGGGGGCCTCGTTGGATACGCAGTATTTT. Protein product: CSASGGASLDTQYF.

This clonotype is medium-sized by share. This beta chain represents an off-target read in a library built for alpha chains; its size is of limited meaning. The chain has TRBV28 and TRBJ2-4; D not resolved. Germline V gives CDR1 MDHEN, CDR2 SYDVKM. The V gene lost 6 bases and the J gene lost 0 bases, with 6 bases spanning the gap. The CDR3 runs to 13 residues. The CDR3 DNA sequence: TGTGCCAGCAGGCAGCTAGCCAAAAACATTCAGTACTTC. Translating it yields CASRQLAKNIQYF.

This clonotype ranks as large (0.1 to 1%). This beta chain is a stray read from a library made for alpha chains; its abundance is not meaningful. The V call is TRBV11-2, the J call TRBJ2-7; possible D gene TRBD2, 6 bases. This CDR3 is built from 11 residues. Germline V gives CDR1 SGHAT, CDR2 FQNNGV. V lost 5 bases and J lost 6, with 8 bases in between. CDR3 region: CASSRTIEQYF. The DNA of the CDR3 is TGTGCCAGCAGCCGGACTATCGAGCAGTACTTC.

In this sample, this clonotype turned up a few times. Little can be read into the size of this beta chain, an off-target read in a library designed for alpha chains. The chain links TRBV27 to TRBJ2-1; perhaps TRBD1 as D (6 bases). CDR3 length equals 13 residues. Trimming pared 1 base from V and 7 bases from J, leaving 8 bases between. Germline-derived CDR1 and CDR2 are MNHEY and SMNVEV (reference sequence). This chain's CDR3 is CASSLYRENEQFF. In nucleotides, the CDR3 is TGTGCCAGCAGTTTATACAGGGAAAATGAGCAGTTCTTC.

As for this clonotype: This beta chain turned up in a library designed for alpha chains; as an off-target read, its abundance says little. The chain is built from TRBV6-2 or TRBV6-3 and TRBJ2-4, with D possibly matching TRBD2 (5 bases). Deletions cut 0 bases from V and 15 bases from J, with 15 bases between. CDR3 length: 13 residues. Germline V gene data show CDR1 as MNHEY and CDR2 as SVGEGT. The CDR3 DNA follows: TGTGCCAGCAGTTACTCGAACGCCCGAGGGTCGTACTTC. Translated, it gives CASSYSNARGSYF.

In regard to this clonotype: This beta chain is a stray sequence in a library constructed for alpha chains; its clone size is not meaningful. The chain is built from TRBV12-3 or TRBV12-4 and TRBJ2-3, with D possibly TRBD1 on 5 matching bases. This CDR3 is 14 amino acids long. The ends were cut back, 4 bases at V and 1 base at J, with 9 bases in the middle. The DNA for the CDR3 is TGTGCCAGCAGTTCCTCGACAGGCACAGATACGCAGTATTTT. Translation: CASSSSTGTDTQYF.

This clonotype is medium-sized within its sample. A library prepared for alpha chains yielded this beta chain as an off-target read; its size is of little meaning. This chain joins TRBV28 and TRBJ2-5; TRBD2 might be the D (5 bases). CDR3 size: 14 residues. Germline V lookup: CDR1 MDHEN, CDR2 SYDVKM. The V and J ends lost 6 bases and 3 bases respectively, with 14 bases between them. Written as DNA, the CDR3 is TGTGCCAGCAGACCCCGTGGGGAGAAAGAGACCCAGTACTTC. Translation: CASRPRGEKETQYF.

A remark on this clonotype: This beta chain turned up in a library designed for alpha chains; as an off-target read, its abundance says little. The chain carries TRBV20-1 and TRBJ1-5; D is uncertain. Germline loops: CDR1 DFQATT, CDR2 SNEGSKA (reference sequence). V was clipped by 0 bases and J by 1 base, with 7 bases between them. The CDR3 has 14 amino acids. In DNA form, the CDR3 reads TGCAGTGCTAGAGATTGGAGGAGCAATCAGCCCCAGCATTTT. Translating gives CSARDWRSNQPQHF.

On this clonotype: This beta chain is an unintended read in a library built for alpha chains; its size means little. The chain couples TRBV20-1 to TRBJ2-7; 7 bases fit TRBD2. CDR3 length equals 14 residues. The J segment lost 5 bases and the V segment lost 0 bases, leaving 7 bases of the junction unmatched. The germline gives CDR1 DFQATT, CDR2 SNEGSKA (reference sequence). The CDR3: CSARDPGGGDEQYF. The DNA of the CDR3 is TGCAGTGCTAGAGATCCGGGAGGCGGGGACGAGCAGTACTTC.

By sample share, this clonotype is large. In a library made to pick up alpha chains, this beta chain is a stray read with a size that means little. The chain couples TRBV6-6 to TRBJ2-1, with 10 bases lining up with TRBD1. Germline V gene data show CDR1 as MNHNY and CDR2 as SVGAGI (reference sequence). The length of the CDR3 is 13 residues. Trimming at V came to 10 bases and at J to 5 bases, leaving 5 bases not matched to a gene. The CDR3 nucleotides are TGTGCCACCGGGACAGGGGAACACAATGAGCAGTTCTTC. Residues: CATGTGEHNEQFF.